The subject of this entry is one T cell receptor (beta chain). The antigen remains undetermined. These data are taken from a study of long-term antiretroviral therapy in people with HIV. Looking at the study overall: The study's earliest collections predate the 2015 immediate-ART recommendation by about a decade.

Running of the v3.0 immunoSEQ assay took place at survey level. Using immunoSEQ multiplex PCR, the repertoire was profiled, and TCRdb retains in-frame clones only, with some absent. The profile shows tens of thousands of clones, 70% to 90% of them singletons. Findings and limits, study-wide: Clonal expansions arising prior to ART prevailed in the repertoire at every time point. Post-ART, diversity grew, though it stayed under transplant donor control levels. Dating from the mid-2000s to the late 2010s, the blood was possibly obtained under older ART regimens.

The germline V gene encodes CDR1 MNHNS and CDR2 SASEGT. V dropped 0 bases and J dropped 5 bases, with 16 bases sitting between them. The CDR3 sequence is 16 residues long. This chain uses TRBV6-1 with TRBJ2-5; D possibly matches TRBD1 or TRBD2 (5 bases each). Sample: unsorted PBMCs, taken about 5 years after starting antiretroviral therapy. The receptor was derived from a man aged 40-49 years with HIV. CDR3 nucleotides: TGTGCCAGCAGTGAAGCCACGGGACGCCTATACGAGACCCAGTACTTC. Its protein product is CASSEATGRLYETQYF.